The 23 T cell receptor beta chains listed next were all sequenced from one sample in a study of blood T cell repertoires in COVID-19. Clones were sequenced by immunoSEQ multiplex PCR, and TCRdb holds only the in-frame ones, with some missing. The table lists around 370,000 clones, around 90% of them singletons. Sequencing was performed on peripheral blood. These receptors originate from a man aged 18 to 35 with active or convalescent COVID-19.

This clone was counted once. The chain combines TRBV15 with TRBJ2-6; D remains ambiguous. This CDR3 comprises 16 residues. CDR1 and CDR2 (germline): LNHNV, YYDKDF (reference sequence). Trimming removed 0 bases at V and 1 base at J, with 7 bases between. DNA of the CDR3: TGTGCCACCAGCAGAGATCATCGGTCTGGGGCCAACGTCCTGACTTTC. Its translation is CATSRDHRSGANVLTF.

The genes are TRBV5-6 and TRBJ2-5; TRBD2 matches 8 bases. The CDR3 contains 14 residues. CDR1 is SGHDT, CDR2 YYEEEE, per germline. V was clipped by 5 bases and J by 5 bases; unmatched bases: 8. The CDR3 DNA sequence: TGTGCCAGCAGGAGACTAGCGTTAGGGGAGACCCAGTACTTC. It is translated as CASRRLALGETQYF.

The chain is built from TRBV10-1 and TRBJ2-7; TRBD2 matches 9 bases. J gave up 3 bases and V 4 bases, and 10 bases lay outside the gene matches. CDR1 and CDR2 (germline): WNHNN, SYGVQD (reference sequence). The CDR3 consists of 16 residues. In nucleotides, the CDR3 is TGCGCCAGCAGTGCCAGCGGGGGGATGATCCGCTACGAGCAGTACTTC. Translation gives CASSASGGMIRYEQYF.

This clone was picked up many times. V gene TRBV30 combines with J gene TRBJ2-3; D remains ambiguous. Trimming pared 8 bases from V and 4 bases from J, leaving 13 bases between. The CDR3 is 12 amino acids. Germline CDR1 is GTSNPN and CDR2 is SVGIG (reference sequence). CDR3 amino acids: CALDRSSDTQYF. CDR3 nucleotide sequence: TGTGCCCTCGATAGGAGTTCAGATACGCAGTATTTT.

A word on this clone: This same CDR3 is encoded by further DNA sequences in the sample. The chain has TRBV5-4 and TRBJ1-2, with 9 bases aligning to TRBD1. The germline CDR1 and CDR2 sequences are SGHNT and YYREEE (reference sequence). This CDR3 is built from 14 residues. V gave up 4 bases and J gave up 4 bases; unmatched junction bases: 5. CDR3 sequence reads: CASSPGQGSYGYTF. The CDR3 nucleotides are TGTGCCAGCAGCCCAGGACAGGGGAGCTATGGCTACACCTTC.

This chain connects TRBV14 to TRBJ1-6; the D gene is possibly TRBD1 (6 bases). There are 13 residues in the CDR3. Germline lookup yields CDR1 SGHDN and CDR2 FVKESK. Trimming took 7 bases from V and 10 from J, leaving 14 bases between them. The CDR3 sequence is CASNYRVDSPLHF. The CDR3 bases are TGTGCCAGCAACTACAGGGTAGACTCACCCCTCCACTTT.

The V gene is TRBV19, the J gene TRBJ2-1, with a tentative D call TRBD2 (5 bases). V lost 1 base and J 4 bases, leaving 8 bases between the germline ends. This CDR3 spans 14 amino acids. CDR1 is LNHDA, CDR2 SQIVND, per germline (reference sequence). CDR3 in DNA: TGTGCCAGTAGTATAGCCTCGGGGTACAATGAGCAGTTCTTC. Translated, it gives CASSIASGYNEQFF. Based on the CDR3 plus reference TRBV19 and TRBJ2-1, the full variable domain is DGGITQSPKYLFRKEGQNVTLSCEQNLNHDAMYWYRQDPGQGLRLIYYSQIVNDFQKGDIAEGYSVSREKKESFPLTVTSAQKNPTAFYLCASSIASGYNEQFFGPGTRLTVL.

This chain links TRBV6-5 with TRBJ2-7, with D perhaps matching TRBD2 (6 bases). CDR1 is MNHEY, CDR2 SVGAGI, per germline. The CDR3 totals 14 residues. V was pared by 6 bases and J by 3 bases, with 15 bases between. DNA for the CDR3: TGTGCCAGCAGGGACCGGGAGATAAACTACGAGCAGTACTTC. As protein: CASRDREINYEQYF.

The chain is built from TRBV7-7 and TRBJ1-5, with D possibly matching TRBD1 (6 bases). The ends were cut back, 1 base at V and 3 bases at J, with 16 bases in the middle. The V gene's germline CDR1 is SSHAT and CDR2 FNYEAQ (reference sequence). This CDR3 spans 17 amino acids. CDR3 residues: CASSLVEYRVDNQPQHF. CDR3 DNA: TGTGCCAGCAGCTTAGTCGAATACAGGGTAGACAATCAGCCCCAGCATTTT.

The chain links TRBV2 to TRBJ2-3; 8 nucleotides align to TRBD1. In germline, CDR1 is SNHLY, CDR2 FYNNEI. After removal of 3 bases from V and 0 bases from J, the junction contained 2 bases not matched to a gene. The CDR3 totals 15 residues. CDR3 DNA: TGTGCCAGCAGTGACCAGGGGGCTAGCACAGATACGCAGTATTTT. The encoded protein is CASSDQGASTDTQYF.

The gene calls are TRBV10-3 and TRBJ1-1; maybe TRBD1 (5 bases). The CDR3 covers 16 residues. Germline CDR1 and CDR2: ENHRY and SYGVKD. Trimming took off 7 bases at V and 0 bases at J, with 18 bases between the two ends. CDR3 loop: CAINKGNGGMNTEAFF. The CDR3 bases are TGTGCCATCAATAAGGGGAACGGCGGCATGAACACTGAAGCTTTCTTT.

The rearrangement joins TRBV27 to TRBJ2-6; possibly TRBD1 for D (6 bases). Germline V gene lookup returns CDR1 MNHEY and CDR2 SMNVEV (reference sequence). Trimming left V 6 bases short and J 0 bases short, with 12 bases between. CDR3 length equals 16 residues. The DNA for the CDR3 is TGTGCCAGCAGGGAGACAGGCCACTCTGGGGCCAACGTCCTGACTTTC. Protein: CASRETGHSGANVLTF.

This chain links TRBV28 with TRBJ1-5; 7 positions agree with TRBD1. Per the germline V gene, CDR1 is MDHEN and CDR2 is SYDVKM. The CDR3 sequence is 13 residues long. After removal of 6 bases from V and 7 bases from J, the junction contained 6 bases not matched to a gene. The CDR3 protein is CASRPGGTQPQHF. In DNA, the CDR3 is TGTGCCAGCAGACCAGGGGGGACACAGCCCCAGCATTTT.

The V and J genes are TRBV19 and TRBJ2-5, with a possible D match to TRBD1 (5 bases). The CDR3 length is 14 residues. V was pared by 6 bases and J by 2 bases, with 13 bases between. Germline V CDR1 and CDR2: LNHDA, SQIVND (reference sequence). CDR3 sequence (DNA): TGTGCCAGTAGACCAACAGGAAAGCAAGAGACCCAGTACTTC. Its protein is CASRPTGKQETQYF.

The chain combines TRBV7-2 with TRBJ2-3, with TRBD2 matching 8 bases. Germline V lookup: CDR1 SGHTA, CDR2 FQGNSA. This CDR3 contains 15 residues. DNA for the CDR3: TGTGTATCTATAGGGGCGGGAGGTTTTACAGATACGCAGTATTTT. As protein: CVSIGAGGFTDTQYF.

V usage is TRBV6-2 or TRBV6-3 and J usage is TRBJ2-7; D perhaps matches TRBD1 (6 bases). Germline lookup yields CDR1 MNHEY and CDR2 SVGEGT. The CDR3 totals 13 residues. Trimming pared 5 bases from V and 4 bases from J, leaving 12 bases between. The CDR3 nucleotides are TGTGCCAGCAGTAAAGACAGGCGATACGAGCAGTACTTC. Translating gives CASSKDRRYEQYF.

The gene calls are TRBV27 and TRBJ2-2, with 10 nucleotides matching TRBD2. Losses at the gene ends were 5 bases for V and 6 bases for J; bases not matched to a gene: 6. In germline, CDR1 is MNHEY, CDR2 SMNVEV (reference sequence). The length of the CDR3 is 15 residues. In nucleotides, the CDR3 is TGTGCCAGCAGTCTTAGCGGGGGGACGCCCGGGGAGCTGTTTTTT. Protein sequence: CASSLSGGTPGELFF.

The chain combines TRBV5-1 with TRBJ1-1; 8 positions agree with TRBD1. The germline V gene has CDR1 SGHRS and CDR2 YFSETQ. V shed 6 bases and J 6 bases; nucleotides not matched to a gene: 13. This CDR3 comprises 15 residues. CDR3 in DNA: TGCGCCAGCATCAAAAGAGAACAGGGGGACGCTGAAGCTTTCTTT. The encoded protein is CASIKREQGDAEAFF.

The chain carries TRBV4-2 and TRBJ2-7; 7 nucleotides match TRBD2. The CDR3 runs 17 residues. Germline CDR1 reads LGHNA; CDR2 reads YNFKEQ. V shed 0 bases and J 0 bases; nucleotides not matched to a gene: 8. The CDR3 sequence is CASSQESSSGSSYEQYF. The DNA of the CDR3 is TGTGCCAGCAGCCAAGAGTCGTCTAGCGGAAGCTCCTACGAGCAGTACTTC.

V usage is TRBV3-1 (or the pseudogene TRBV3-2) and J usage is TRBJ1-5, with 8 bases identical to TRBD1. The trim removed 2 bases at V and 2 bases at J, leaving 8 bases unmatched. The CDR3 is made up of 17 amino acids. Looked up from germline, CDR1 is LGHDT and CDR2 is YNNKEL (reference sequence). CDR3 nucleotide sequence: TGTGCCAGCAGCCAAAGAGGACAGGGCGACGGCAATCAGCCCCAGCATTTT. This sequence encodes CASSQRGQGDGNQPQHF.

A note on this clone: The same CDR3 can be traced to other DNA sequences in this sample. The CDR3 reads CASSLFSGNQPQHF. The CDR3 nucleotides are TGTGCCAGCAGTTTATTTTCAGGGAATCAGCCCCAGCATTTT. The genes are TRBV27 and TRBJ1-5; maybe TRBD1 (5 bases). This CDR3 region has 14 residues. Germline V gives CDR1 MNHEY, CDR2 SMNVEV (reference sequence). Trimming left V 1 base short and J 4 bases short, with 8 bases between.

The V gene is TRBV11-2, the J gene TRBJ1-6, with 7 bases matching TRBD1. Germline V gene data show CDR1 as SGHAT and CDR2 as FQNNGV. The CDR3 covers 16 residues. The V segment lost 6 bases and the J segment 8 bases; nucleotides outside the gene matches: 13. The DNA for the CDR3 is TGTGCCAGCAGTATTAACAGGGGAGGCTTGGATTCACCCCTCCACTTT. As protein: CASSINRGGLDSPLHF.

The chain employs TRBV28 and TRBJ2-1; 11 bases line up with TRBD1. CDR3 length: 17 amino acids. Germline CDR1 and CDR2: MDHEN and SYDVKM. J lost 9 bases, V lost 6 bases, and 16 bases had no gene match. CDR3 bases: TGTGCCAGCAGCCCTTCAGAGGACAGGGGGCCCCTCGTTGAGCAGTTCTTC. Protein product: CASSPSEDRGPLVEQFF.